This T cell receptor (beta chain) was sequenced during a study of cytomegalovirus exposure and HLA in healthy donors. CDR1 and CDR2 (germline): LNHDA, SQIVND (reference sequence). The CDR3 loop spans 15 amino acids. The trim removed 4 bases at V and 7 bases at J, leaving 7 bases unmatched. Study-wide points: A link between a missense DCLRE1C variant and TCR beta V- and J-gene trimming emerged from a later analysis. At a 0.05 false discovery rate, a later analysis found roughly 17,000 TCR beta sequences to be associated with HLA alleles. Data from an earlier analysis indicated that most TCR beta V segments were productive either about 87% or about 30% of the time.

In regard to this clone: What it recognizes is unknown.

The PCR had 60 Vbeta and 13 Jbeta primers. Method: immunoSEQ multiplex PCR; TCRdb's copy keeps in-frame clones and lacks some. Of around 170,000 clones in the sample, approximately 84% were seen once. J is TRBJ1-5 and V is TRBV19; 10 bases map to TRBD1. The TCR was taken from a woman aged 45-59 years in good health and CMV-seropositive. Sequencing was carried out using PBMCs. CDR3 region: CASSRRDRGRQPQHF. The CDR3 DNA is TGTGCCAGTAGTAGAAGGGACAGGGGACGCCAGCCCCAGCATTTT.